This TCR beta chain was identified during a study of beta chain features in type 1 diabetes (dated by TCRdb to the late 2010s). Regarding the research as a whole: No differences in mean age, gender distribution, total cell number or subset yield were found between patients and healthy donors. A total of 90 million to 120 million sorted cells were examined across all samples, and a strong correlation was observed between cell number per subset and RNA yield. Whereas all 28 donors provided naive and central memory subsets, regulatory and stem cell-like memory subsets were isolated from just 8 patients and roughly eight healthy donors. In the study, TCRB repertoires of sorted circulating CD4+ T cell subsets from recently diagnosed type 1 diabetes patients were compared with those of matched healthy donors. The research as a whole found: Because cDNA was sequenced instead of genomic DNA, highly expressing activated cells could be over-represented, though the groups showed no difference in activation or CD3 levels. Naive, central memory and regulatory TCRB repertoires appeared more similar among patients than among healthy donors. Type 1 diabetes patients showed a moderate but significant shortening of TCRB CDR3 length in all four CD4+ subsets. HLA sub-analyses involved small numbers of individuals, so any influence of HLA type on TCRB rearrangement remained unresolved. Shorter templates might have been favored by PCR, but patient and control samples were amplified and corrected together, so both groups would have been affected equally by any skew. At VDJ recombination sites, patients with type 1 diabetes made fewer insertions and deleted more nucleotides, a pattern implying thymic rearrangement abnormalities.

Deletion took 3 bases off V and 10 bases off J, with a span of 10 bases between the germline ends. There are 11 amino acids in the CDR3, from cysteine to phenylalanine inclusive. Only CDR3 DNA is held: 33 bases, read in frame from base 1. CDR1 is given as SQVTM and CDR2 as ANQGSEA, both from the germline V gene. The High Capacity cDNA Reverse Transcription Kit was used to reverse transcribe all of the isolated RNA, meaning that expressed TCRB transcripts were what got sequenced. Deep immunoSEQ sequencing was applied to naive, central memory and regulatory T cell samples, giving an average of about 3.4 million total reads per sample. After sorted cells were lysed in RLT buffer, RNA was extracted with DNase-treated RNeasy Micro or Mini kits, with the choice depending on cell number. Each cell subset was processed separately to prevent cross-contamination, with patient and healthy donor samples processed together. The immunoSEQ multiplex PCR was used to amplify TCRB sequences from cDNA, yielding 87-bp fragments that span the CDR3 region. Sequencing of the amplicons was performed on the Illumina HiSeq platform. Per the original workflow: Synthetic template baselines were used to correct PCR bias computationally, reads within Hamming distance 2 were collapsed, and singletons that could not be merged were discarded. Reads were aligned against IMGT so that V, D and J genes, CDR3 length and insertions or deletions at six rearrangement sites could be assigned. Within each subset, clonotype counts were normalized to sorted cell number, after which true diversity and Gini coefficients were computed with the tcR R package. Repertoire sharing was quantified using the overlap coefficient calculated on TCRB nucleotide sequences. Out-of-frame TCRB sequences from naive cells were analyzed as a proxy for the pre-selection repertoire. The table was pulled from immuneACCESS by TCRdb, which kept in-frame rearrangements only. Such tables lose some clones; where checked, under half of the loss comes from unresolved V genes, and the rest has no known cause. The DNA gave D and trimming, while V, J and clone size come from that table. For this sample there are a few hundred thousand clones; approximately 16% appear just once. Of the sample, about 0.08% falls within the top ten clones.

From each donor, a single peripheral blood sample of about 120 mL on average was drawn into heparinised tubes. Naive, central memory, regulatory and stem cell-like memory CD4+ T cells were sorted on a BD FACSAria II using a panel including CD45RO, CCR7, CD25, CD127, CD95 and CD27. Purity was above 95% for every sorted population. PBMCs were isolated immediately by Lymphoprep density gradient centrifugation and stained directly without culture. So that batch effects would be minimized, each experiment stained and sorted samples in pairs, pairing one healthy donor with one patient. There are a few counts of this clone. Its binding antigen is unknown. Base qualities were left out, and no much larger clone turns up one base away. The sample carries other DNA sequences with the same CDR3.

The sequence links TRBV29-1 to TRBJ2-1, and possibly TRBD1, on 5 matching bases. The receptor was derived from a man under 40 with type 1 diabetes. The sequencing input was naive CD4+ T cells from blood. The intended sense of this specimen's cell subset or site label: true naive CD4+ T cells. CDR3 protein: CSVDPGNEQFF. The base sequence is TGCAGCGTTGACCCAGGGAACGAGCAGTTCTTC.